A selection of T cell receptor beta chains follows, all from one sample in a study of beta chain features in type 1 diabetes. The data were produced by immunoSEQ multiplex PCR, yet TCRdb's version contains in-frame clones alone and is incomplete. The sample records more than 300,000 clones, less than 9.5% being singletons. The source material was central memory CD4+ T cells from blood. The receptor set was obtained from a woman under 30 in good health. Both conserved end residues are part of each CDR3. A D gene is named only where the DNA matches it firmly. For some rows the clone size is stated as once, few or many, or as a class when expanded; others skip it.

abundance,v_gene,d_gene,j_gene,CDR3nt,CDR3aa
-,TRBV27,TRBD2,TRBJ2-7,TGTGCCAGCAGTCGTACAACTAGCGGCCGCTACGAGCAGTACTTC,CASSRTTSGRYEQYF
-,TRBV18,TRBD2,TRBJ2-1,TGTGCCAGCTCGTCTACTAGCGGGATAGGCAATGAGCAGTTCTTC,CASSSTSGIGNEQFF
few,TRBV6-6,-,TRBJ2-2,TGTGCCAGCAGTCGGGGAGTCGGAGGAACCGGGGAGCTGTTTTTT,CASSRGVGGTGELFF
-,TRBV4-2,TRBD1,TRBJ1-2,TGTGCCAGCAGCCAAGCCACCGCGGGACAGGGGGCGTATGGCTACACCTTC,CASSQATAGQGAYGYTF
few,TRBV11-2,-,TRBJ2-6,TGTGCCAGCAGCCAACAGGCTTCTGGGGCCAACGTCCTGACTTTC,CASSQQASGANVLTF
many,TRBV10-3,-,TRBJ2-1,TGTGCCATTGCGACTTACAATGTGCAGTTCTTC,CAIATYNVQFF
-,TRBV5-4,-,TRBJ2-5,TGTGCCAGCAGCTTGGAGTACAGAAAGACCCAGTACTTC,CASSLEYRKTQYF
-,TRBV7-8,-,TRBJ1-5,TGTGCCAGCAGCCTCCAGGGGATGGGGCATCAGCCCCAGCATTTT,CASSLQGMGHQPQHF
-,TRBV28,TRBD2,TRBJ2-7,TGTGCCAGCAGTCCAGTGGGACTAGCCCCTAGTGACTACGAGCAGTACTTC,CASSPVGLAPSDYEQYF
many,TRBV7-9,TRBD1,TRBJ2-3,TGTGCCAGCACCACGGGACAGGGCAGTACGCAGTATTTT,CASTTGQGSTQYF
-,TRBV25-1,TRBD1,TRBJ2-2,TGTGCCAGCAGTGCTCGGGACAGCTACACCGGGGAGCTGTTTTTT,CASSARDSYTGELFF
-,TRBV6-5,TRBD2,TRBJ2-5,TGTGCCAGCAGTACCCCGGGACTAGCGACGACCCAGTACTTC,CASSTPGLATTQYF
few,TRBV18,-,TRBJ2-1,TGTGCCAGCTCACCACAGTTCGACAATGAGCAGTTCTTC,CASSPQFDNEQFF
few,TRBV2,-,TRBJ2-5,TGTGCCAGCAGTGAAGGGCCCGACCAAGAGACCCAGTACTTC,CASSEGPDQETQYF
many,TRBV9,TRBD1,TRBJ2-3,TGTGCCAGCAGCGAGGGACAGGGTTCAGATACGCAGTATTTT,CASSEGQGSDTQYF
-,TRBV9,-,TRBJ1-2,TGTGCCAGCAGCGTACTCCCCCAAGGGGACTATGGCTACACCTTC,CASSVLPQGDYGYTF
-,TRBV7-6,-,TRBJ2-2,TGTGCCAGCAGCTTAGAGTGGCAGTACACCGGGGAGCTGTTTTTT,CASSLEWQYTGELFF
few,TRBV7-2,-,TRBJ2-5,TGTGCCAGCAGCTTAATGGGGGACCACGGGTACTTC,CASSLMGDHGYF
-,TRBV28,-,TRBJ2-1,TGTGCCAGCAGCTGGGGGACCTACAATGAGCAGTTCTTC,CASSWGTYNEQFF
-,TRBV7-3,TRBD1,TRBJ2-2,TGTGCCAGCAGAAAGACAGGGCCAATGAACACCGGGGAGCTGTTTTTT,CASRKTGPMNTGELFF
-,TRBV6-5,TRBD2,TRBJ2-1,TGTGCCAGCAGTTACGGCGGGAGGGCTGAGCAGTTCTTC,CASSYGGRAEQFF
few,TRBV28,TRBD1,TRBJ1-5,TGTGCCAGCAGCCCAGGGGGGCGTCTCGATCAGCCCCAGCATTTT,CASSPGGRLDQPQHF
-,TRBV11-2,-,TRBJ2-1,TGTGCCAGCAGCTTAGATTACCGGACAGATTACAATGAGCAGTTCTTC,CASSLDYRTDYNEQFF
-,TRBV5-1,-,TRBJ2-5,TGCGCCAGCAGCTTCGGAGGCCCGTTTGGAGAGACCCAGTACTTC,CASSFGGPFGETQYF
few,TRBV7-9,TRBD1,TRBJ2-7,TGTGCCAGCAGCCAGGGACAGGGCCCCTACGAGCAGTACTTC,CASSQGQGPYEQYF
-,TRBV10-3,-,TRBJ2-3,TGTGCCATCAGTGCCGGATCTTCCACAGATACGCAGTATTTT,CAISAGSSTDTQYF
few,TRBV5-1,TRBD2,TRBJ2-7,TGCGCCAGCAGCTTAGGGAGCGGGGGCGGATACGAGCAGTACTTC,CASSLGSGGGYEQYF
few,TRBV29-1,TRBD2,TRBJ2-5,TGCAGCTATGAGCGGGGAGGGGAGACCCAGTACTTC,CSYERGGETQYF
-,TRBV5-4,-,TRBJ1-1,TGTGCCTACGCCGTGATTGGGGTGGAAGGGACTGAAGCTTTCTTT,CAYAVIGVEGTEAFF
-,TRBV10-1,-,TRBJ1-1,TGCGCCAGCAGTGAGTCGGGATCCTACACTGAAGCTTTCTTT,CASSESGSYTEAFF
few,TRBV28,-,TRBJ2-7,TGTGCCAGCGGCACCGTAACCTACGAGCAGTACTTC,CASGTVTYEQYF
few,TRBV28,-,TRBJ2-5,TGTGCCAGCACTTCGGCTGGACGGAAAGAGACCCAGTACTTC,CASTSAGRKETQYF
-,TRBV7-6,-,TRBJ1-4,TGTGCCAGCAGCTTTAACCGGGGCGAGAATGAAAAACTGTTTTTT,CASSFNRGENEKLFF
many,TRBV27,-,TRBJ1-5,TGTGCCAGCAGCCCAGGCTATAGCAATCAGCCCCAGCATTTT,CASSPGYSNQPQHF
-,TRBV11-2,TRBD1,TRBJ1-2,TGTGCCAGCAGCTTACTACTCGAGGGGGCCGAGACCTTC,CASSLLLEGAETF
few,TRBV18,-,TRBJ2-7,TGTGCCAGCTCACCCGAAAGGGGAAACTACGAGCAGTACTTC,CASSPERGNYEQYF
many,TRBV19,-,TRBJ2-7,TGTGCCAGTAGCGATGGCGGGTGGACCTACGAGCAGTACTTC,CASSDGGWTYEQYF